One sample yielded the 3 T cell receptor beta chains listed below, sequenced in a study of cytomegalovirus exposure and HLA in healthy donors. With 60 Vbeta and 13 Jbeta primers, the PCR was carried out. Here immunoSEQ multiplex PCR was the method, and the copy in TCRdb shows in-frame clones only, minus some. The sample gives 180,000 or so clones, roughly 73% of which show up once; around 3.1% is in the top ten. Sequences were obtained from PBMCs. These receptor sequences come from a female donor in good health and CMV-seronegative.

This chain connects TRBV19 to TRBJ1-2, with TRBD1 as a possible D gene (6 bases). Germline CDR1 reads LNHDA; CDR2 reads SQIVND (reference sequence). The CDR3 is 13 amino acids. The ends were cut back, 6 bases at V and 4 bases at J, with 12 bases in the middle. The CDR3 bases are TGTGCCAGTAGGTCAGGGGAACCCTATGGCTACACCTTC. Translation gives CASRSGEPYGYTF.

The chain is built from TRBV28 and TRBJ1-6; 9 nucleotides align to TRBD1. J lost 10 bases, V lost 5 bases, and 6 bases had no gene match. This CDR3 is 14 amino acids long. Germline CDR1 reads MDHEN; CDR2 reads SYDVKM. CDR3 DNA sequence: TGTGCCAGCAGTCGGGACAGGGTGGGATCACCCCTCCACTTT. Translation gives CASSRDRVGSPLHF.

Here the CDR3 DNA reads TGTGCCAGCAGTCGTACAGGGGCAGAGGATGGCTACACCTTC. Its protein is CASSRTGAEDGYTF. This rearrangement joins TRBV6-4 to TRBJ1-2, with 7 bases fitting TRBD1. The CDR3 runs 14 residues. Germline CDR1 MRHNA, CDR2 SNTAGT. V gave up 5 bases and J gave up 6 bases; unmatched junction bases: 9.